This T cell receptor (beta chain) is from a study of identifying expanded T cells in peripheral blood (dated by TCRdb to about 2019). Regarding the research as a whole: Separate aliquots of the same genomic DNA pool were sequenced to produce technical replicates, and four replicates were compared in pairs. Broader findings and caveats from the paper: Across all healthy donors, variance in clone template counts between roughly 2-week samples was found to increase significantly with total template count. The binomial model flagged around 1.1 differentially abundant clones between technical replicates, compared with approximately 15 over around two weeks and 19 over four weeks. The authors expected that biological variance in healthy repertoires might rise further over much longer intervals, such as months to years. The beta-binomial model significantly reduced the number of clones called differentially abundant and the false-positive rate across all healthy-donor time intervals.

Concerning this clone itself: The antigen this receptor binds is unknown. One base away there is no much larger clone; base qualities are not given.

During the collection period, no immune events, such as infections, were documented for the healthy donors. Healthy-donor blood repertoires served as a training cohort to calibrate time-dependent variance in a beta-binomial model of T-cell clone differential abundance. The training cohort included 10 or so healthy donors, of whom 3 were female and 7 were male. The donors were between roughly 29 and 70 years old, with an average age of about 45 years. Obtained from a commercial supplier, whole blood was collected from each healthy donor at three time points set around 2 weeks apart. Genomic DNA was extracted from unsorted whole blood for immunosequencing. The immunoSEQ Assay, which relies on bias-controlled multiplex PCR amplification of genomic DNA, was used to profile TCRbeta CDR3 regions. The study's processing was this. The absolute abundance of each unique TCRbeta CDR3 region was quantified after sequences were collapsed and filtered. Differential abundance was assessed using a binomial (Fisher-equivalent) model and a beta-binomial model in which time-dependent variance fitted from healthy donors was added. Clones with fewer than 5 combined templates were removed, and a clone was called differentially abundant if the clone's Benjamini-Hochberg FDR was below 0.01. Using the form v = (b*log(k)+a)^2, the beta-binomial variance was modeled as a function of the total template count across the two samples. Entries here come from immuneACCESS through TCRdb and include only in-frame sequences with V and J called. Some clones fail to appear in such tables; in the studies checked, an unresolved V gene covers under half of the shortfall, and the cause of the remainder is unknown. Clone size and V and J calls were adopted from that table, with D and trimming inferred from the DNA. Counted in this sample were 60,000 to 80,000 clones; 75% to 90% of them appeared once. 3% to 3.5% of the sample rests with the top ten.

The germline V gene encodes CDR1 GTSNPN and CDR2 SVGIG (reference sequence). V and J lose 1 base and 3 bases, and a span of 9 bases separates them. The CDR3 contains 13 residues, cysteine and phenylalanine counted. Just the 39-base CDR3 DNA is kept, in frame starting at base 1. In this chain, TRBV30 is recombined with TRBJ1-1; TRBD1 is a weak D gene call, 6 bases matching. The TCR originated in a person aged 18 to 70 in good health. Source material: blood. CDR3 protein: CAWSDQGYTEAFF. The DNA is as follows: TGTGCCTGGAGTGATCAGGGGTACACTGAAGCTTTCTTT.